The 10 T cell receptor beta chains listed next were all sequenced from one sample in a study of blood T cell repertoires in COVID-19. The protocol was immunoSEQ multiplex PCR, while the TCRdb copy is restricted to in-frame clones and leaves out a portion. This table holds over 100,000 clones, 55% to 75% found once. The sequenced material came from peripheral blood. All receptors derive from a woman aged 70-85 years with acute or convalescent COVID-19.

This chain joins TRBV5-1 and TRBJ1-4; the match to TRBD1 covers 7 bases. This CDR3 comprises 14 residues. Germline V lookup: CDR1 SGHRS, CDR2 YFSETQ. Losses at the gene ends were 4 bases for V and 7 bases for J; bases not matched to a gene: 7. CDR3 nucleotides: TGCGCCAGCAGCCGCGACAGGGTTGGTGAAAAACTGTTTTTT. It specifies CASSRDRVGEKLFF. Based on the CDR3 plus reference TRBV5-1 and TRBJ1-4, the full variable domain is KAGVTQTPRYLIKTRGQQVTLSCSPISGHRSVSWYQQTPGQGLQFLFEYFSETQRNKGNFPGRFSGRQFSNSRSEMNVSTLELGDSALYLCASSRDRVGEKLFFGSGTQLSVL.

This clone occurred a few times. The rearrangement uses TRBV6-5 and TRBJ1-5; D call uncertain. The CDR3 is made up of 14 amino acids. V lost 2 bases and J 1 base, leaving 6 bases between the germline ends. CDR1 is MNHEY, CDR2 SVGAGI, per germline. CDR3 DNA: TGTGCCAGCAGTTACGGCCCAAGCAATCAGCCCCAGCATTTT. The encoded protein is CASSYGPSNQPQHF.

The rearrangement uses TRBV14 and TRBJ2-5, with D possibly TRBD2 on 5 matching bases. Trimming took 3 bases from V and 0 from J, leaving 11 bases between them. This CDR3 is built from 15 residues. Looked up from germline, CDR1 is SGHDN and CDR2 is FVKESK. CDR3 bases: TGTGCCAGCAGCCAGTACGGACTGGACCAAGAGACCCAGTACTTC. Amino acid sequence: CASSQYGLDQETQYF.

The chain is built from TRBV9 and TRBJ1-2; TRBD1 matches at 7 bases. Per the germline V gene, CDR1 is SGDLS and CDR2 is YYNGEE. V was pared by 1 base and J by 2 bases, with 8 bases of the junction left unmatched. This CDR3 is built from 16 residues. DNA of the CDR3: TGTGCCAGCAGCGTAACCACCGGACAGGTGAACTATGGCTACACCTTC. Its protein product is CASSVTTGQVNYGYTF. Full variable domain (remainder filled in from reference TRBV9 and TRBJ1-2): DSGVTQTPKHLITATGQRVTLRCSPRSGDLSVYWYQQSLDQGLQFLIQYYNGEERAKGNILERFSAQQFPDLHSELNLSSLELGDSALYFCASSVTTGQVNYGYTFGSGTRLTVV.

This clone was seen a single time. The chain recombines TRBV29-1 with TRBJ1-2; D uncertain. CDR3 length: 14 residues. Germline CDR1 is SQVTM and CDR2 is ANQGSEA. Trimming left V 4 bases short and J 4 bases short, with 16 bases between. The CDR3 DNA is TGCAGCGTTGTATCTTTGGCTGGTGGCTATGGCTACACCTTC. This translates into CSVVSLAGGYGYTF.

V and J are TRBV11-2 and TRBJ2-2; 10 nucleotides align to TRBD2. J was trimmed by 4 bases and V by 5 bases; bases with no gene match: 7. Germline V gives CDR1 SGHAT, CDR2 FQNNGV. CDR3 length: 16 amino acids. The CDR3 loop is CASSPSGRGSTGELFF. The DNA of the CDR3 is TGTGCCAGCAGCCCCAGCGGGAGGGGGAGCACCGGGGAGCTGTTTTTT. Complete variable domain (other parts from reference TRBV11-2 and TRBJ2-2): EAGVAQSPRYKIIEKRQSVAFWCNPISGHATLYWYQQILGQGPKLLIQFQNNGVVDDSQLPKDRFSAERLKGVDSTLKIQPAKLEDSAVYLCASSPSGRGSTGELFFGEGSRLTVL.

This clone was seen ten or more times. The chain links TRBV7-9 to TRBJ2-1; 7 bases agree with TRBD2. The CDR3 has 15 amino acids. V was clipped by 5 bases and J by 7 bases; unmatched bases: 11. Germline V CDR1 and CDR2: SEHNR, FQNEAQ (reference sequence). In nucleotides, the CDR3 is TGTGCCAGCAGCCGACCCTCTAGCGGTGAGAATGAGCAGTTCTTC. Protein product: CASSRPSSGENEQFF.

This clone was detected a few times. The J gene is TRBJ2-5, the V gene TRBV2; 8 bases are shared with TRBD2. The V gene's germline CDR1 is SNHLY and CDR2 FYNNEI. This CDR3 is 14 amino acids long. Trimming removed 5 bases from V and 5 bases from J; junction bases left unmatched: 7. CDR3 region: CASSHSGITETQYF. The CDR3 DNA reads as TGTGCCAGCAGTCATAGCGGGATAACTGAGACCCAGTACTTC. The full variable domain, with the rest looked up from reference TRBV2 and TRBJ2-5, is EPEVTQTPSHQVTQMGQEVILRCVPISNHLYFYWYRQILGQKVEFLVSFYNNEISEKSEIFDDQFSVERPDGSNFTLKIRSTKLEDSAMYFCASSHSGITETQYFGPGTRLLVL.

The chain uses TRBV2 and TRBJ1-6; a weak D match, TRBD1 (6 bases). The CDR3 has 14 residues. CDR1 SNHLY and CDR2 FYNNEI come from the germline V gene. V lost 4 bases, J lost 6 bases, and 10 bases lay in between. CDR3 region: CASSVEGVNSPLHF. DNA of the CDR3: TGTGCCAGCAGTGTAGAGGGGGTTAATTCACCCCTCCACTTT.

As regards this clone: Other nucleotide sequences from this sample produce the same CDR3. J is TRBJ1-3 and V is TRBV21-1. TRBV21-1 represents a pseudogene. This CDR3 is built from 14 residues. The CDR3 loop reads CAQRKEGSGNTIYF. As DNA, the CDR3 is TGTGCCCAGCGAAAGGAGGGTTCTGGAAACACCATATATTTT.